The 17 T cell receptor beta chains given below trace back to one sample, sequenced in a study of identical twins. A single record per CDR3 protein comes from TCRdb applying MiXCR to the 5' RACE reads. The data hold 120,000 to 150,000 distinct CDR3 sequences, with under 4.5% observed a single time. The sequenced material came from memory T cells sorted from blood. Source of these receptors: a man between 18 and 35 years old in good health.

This clonotype was counted between two and nine times. This may be a read error: a much more frequent sequence differs by one nucleotide. The genes are TRBV5-6 and TRBJ2-5; TRBD1 is a possible D gene (6 bases). Germline V CDR1 and CDR2: SGHDT, YYEEEE. The length of the CDR3 is 16 residues. The CDR3 DNA sequence: TGTGCCAGCAGCTCCCCTAACAGGGTAGATCAAGAGGCCCAGTACTTC. This sequence encodes CASSSPNRVDQEAQYF.

This clonotype was counted many times. This chain joins TRBV6-1 and TRBJ1-2; D is uncertain. V was clipped by 2 bases and J by 6 bases, with 13 bases between them. The CDR3 runs 14 residues. Per germline, CDR1 MNHNS and CDR2 SASEGT. DNA for the CDR3: TGTGCCAGCAGTGAATGGGAACCCGGAAATGGCTACACCTTC. Residues: CASSEWEPGNGYTF.

The table lists this clonotype with many counts. The chain joins TRBV28 to TRBJ2-7; the D gene could be TRBD1 or TRBD2 (5 bases each). CDR3 length: 15 amino acids. V was pared by 2 bases and J by 4 bases, with 15 bases between. Germline assignment: CDR1 MDHEN and CDR2 SYDVKM. CDR3: CASSLGVGRLYEQYF. In DNA, the CDR3 is TGTGCCAGCAGTTTAGGGGTGGGACGCCTTTACGAGCAGTACTTC.

This clonotype was counted ten times or more. This chain links TRBV5-1 with TRBJ2-1; 12 nucleotides agree with TRBD2. The V and J ends lost 8 bases and 0 bases, in that order; junction bases with no gene match: 12. CDR1 SGHRS and CDR2 YFSETQ come from the germline V gene. CDR3 length: 18 residues. In nucleotides, the CDR3 is TGCGCCAGTAAAAGGGGGACTAGCGGGTCCCGCTCCTACAATGAGCAGTTCTTC. Protein product: CASKRGTSGSRSYNEQFF.

On this clonotype: This may be a read error, as it is one base from a much larger clone. The rearrangement links TRBV18 to TRBJ2-7; D is unresolved. CDR3 length: 14 residues. Germline lookup yields CDR1 KGHSH and CDR2 LQKENI. CDR3 amino acids: CASSPTSVATEQNF. CDR3 nucleotide sequence: TGTGCCAGCTCACCTACCTCCGTAGCTACCGAGCAGAACTTC.

At least ten counts were recorded for this clonotype. The genes are TRBV20-1 and TRBJ2-7; D is tentatively TRBD1 or TRBD2 (6 bases each). V was pared by 0 bases and J by 3 bases, with 18 bases between. The CDR3 is 16 amino acids. The germline V gene has CDR1 DFQATT and CDR2 SNEGSKA (reference sequence). The CDR3 nucleotides are TGCAGTGCTAGAGATGGAGGGTTTGCGGGACACTACGAGCAGTACTTC. Translated: CSARDGGFAGHYEQYF.

The table lists this clonotype with many counts. J is TRBJ1-2 and V is TRBV20-1; D uncertain. V was shortened by 1 base and J by 1 base, with 7 bases between the two germline ends. The CDR3 is 13 amino acids. CDR1 is DFQATT, CDR2 SNEGSKA, per germline (reference sequence). CDR3 amino acids: CSARVADNYGYTF. Written as DNA, the CDR3 is TGCAGTGCTAGAGTGGCAGATAACTATGGCTACACCTTC.

This clonotype was seen repeatedly, ten times or more. The rearrangement joins TRBV12-3 or TRBV12-4 to TRBJ2-3; 9 bases map to TRBD2. Losses at the gene ends were 5 bases for V and 7 bases for J; bases not matched to a gene: 10. The CDR3 is 15 residues long. CDR3 nucleotides: TGTGCCAGCAGTGCCTCGGGCGGGAGGGGTAATACGCAGTATTTT. Protein product: CASSASGGRGNTQYF.

The sample holds many counts of this clonotype. The CDR3 DNA is TGTAGCAATCAGCCCCAGCATTTT. The encoded protein is CSNQPQHF. The chain carries TRBV15 and TRBJ1-5; D is unresolved. Germline V gene data show CDR1 as LNHNV and CDR2 as YYDKDF (reference sequence). The CDR3 extends over 8 amino acids.

J is TRBJ1-6 and V is TRBV10-1, with D perhaps matching TRBD1 (5 bases). The CDR3 covers 15 residues. Trimming took 2 bases from V and 7 from J, leaving 12 bases between them. Per germline, CDR1 WNHNN and CDR2 SYGVQD (reference sequence). DNA of the CDR3: TGCGCCAGCAGTGAGGGGGACGGCGGCAATTCACCCCTCCACTTT. This codes for CASSEGDGGNSPLHF.

This clonotype was detected ten times or more. The chain employs TRBV6-5 and TRBJ2-2; 15 bases align to TRBD2. Germline V gives CDR1 MNHEY, CDR2 SVGAGI. The CDR3 sequence is 23 residues long. Losses at the gene ends were 0 bases for V and 5 bases for J; bases not matched to a gene: 19. In DNA form, the CDR3 reads TGTGCCAGCAGTTACTCGCCCACCGGGACTAGCGGGAGGCATGGTCTTTTGACCGGGGAGCTGTTTTTT. Its translation is CASSYSPTGTSGRHGLLTGELFF.

The V call is TRBV4-2, the J call TRBJ2-3; 15 nucleotides match TRBD2. This CDR3 contains 21 residues. V gave up 1 base and J gave up 0 bases; unmatched junction bases: 11. Germline-derived CDR1 and CDR2 are LGHNA and YNFKEQ. This CDR3 is CASSQASIPGLAGGSTDTQYF. CDR3 DNA sequence: TGTGCCAGCAGCCAAGCGTCAATCCCGGGACTAGCGGGAGGTAGCACAGATACGCAGTATTTT.

This clonotype has ten or more counts. V gene TRBV7-6 combines with J gene TRBJ2-1; D is unresolved. CDR3 size: 13 residues. V lost 0 bases, J lost 9 bases, and 9 bases lay in between. Per germline, CDR1 SGHVS and CDR2 FNYEAQ. The chain's CDR3 is CASSLALAGEQFF. The CDR3 DNA follows: TGTGCCAGCAGCTTAGCCTTAGCTGGTGAGCAGTTCTTC.

This clonotype appeared many times. The chain couples TRBV6-1 to TRBJ2-1; 10 bases agree with TRBD2. Per germline, CDR1 MNHNS and CDR2 SASEGT. The CDR3 has 18 amino acids. After removal of 6 bases from V and 7 bases from J, the junction contained 18 bases not matched to a gene. CDR3 sequence (DNA): TGTGCCAGCAGACCCCTGACTACTACTAGCGGGGAACAGAATGAGCAGTTCTTC. As protein: CASRPLTTTSGEQNEQFF.

This clonotype was seen at least ten times. V is TRBV7-2 and J is TRBJ1-4; no clear D gene. The CDR3 has 15 amino acids. The V gene lost 1 base and the J gene lost 3 bases, with 9 bases spanning the gap. In germline, CDR1 is SGHTA, CDR2 FQGNSA. In DNA form, the CDR3 reads TGTGCCAGCAGCTTAGGAAGCTTCTCTAATGAAAAACTGTTTTTT. Its translation is CASSLGSFSNEKLFF.

In its sample, this clonotype was seen many times. The rearrangement links TRBV7-9 to TRBJ2-2; 7 bases line up with TRBD2. The CDR3 runs 15 residues. Per germline, CDR1 SEHNR and CDR2 FQNEAQ (reference sequence). V shed 2 bases, J shed 4 bases, and the junction held 4 bases outside the gene matches. For the CDR3, the DNA is TGTGCCAGCAGCTTACCAGCGGGAATCACCGGGGAGCTGTTTTTT. It yields the protein CASSLPAGITGELFF.

This clonotype was observed at least ten times. The rearrangement links TRBV19 to TRBJ1-4; no reliable D call. The CDR3 consists of 14 residues. The germline gives CDR1 LNHDA, CDR2 SQIVND (reference sequence). The V and J ends lost 3 bases and 2 bases respectively, with 7 bases between them. Written as DNA, the CDR3 is TGTGCCAGTAGTATTGGGGTTACTAATGAAAAACTGTTTTTT. Its translation: CASSIGVTNEKLFF.